This TCR beta chain was sequenced for a study of T cell changes during pregnancy in multiple sclerosis. CDR1 SNHLY and CDR2 FYNNEI come from the germline V gene. CDR3 length equals 14 residues. With V trimmed by 2 bases and J by 3 bases, 3 bases remained unmatched. TCRdb's table, derived via immunoSEQ multiplex PCR, lists solely in-frame clones and lacks some. This table has fewer than 35,000 clones, about 90% appearing once. The origin of this receptor is a female donor in good health, enrolled as a control in a pregnancy study. The chain is built from TRBV2 and TRBJ2-7; 8 bases align to TRBD2. Specimen: CD4+ T cells from peripheral blood mononuclear cells, collected in the third trimester of pregnancy. As DNA, the CDR3 is TGTGCCAGCAGTGAATATCGGGGGGGCTACGAGCAGTACTTC. Translating gives CASSEYRGGYEQYF.